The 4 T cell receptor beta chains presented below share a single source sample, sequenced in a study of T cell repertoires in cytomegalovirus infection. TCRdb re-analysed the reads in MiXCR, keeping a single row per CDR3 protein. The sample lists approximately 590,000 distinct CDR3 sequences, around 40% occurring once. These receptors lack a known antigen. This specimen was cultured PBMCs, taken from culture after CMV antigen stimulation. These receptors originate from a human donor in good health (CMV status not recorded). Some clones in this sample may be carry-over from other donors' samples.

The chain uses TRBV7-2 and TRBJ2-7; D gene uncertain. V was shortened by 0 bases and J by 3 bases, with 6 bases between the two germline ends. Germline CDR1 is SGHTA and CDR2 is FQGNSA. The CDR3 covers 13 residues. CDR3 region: CASSLAPNYEQYF. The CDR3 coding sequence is TGTGCCAGCAGCTTAGCACCCAACTACGAGCAGTACTTC.

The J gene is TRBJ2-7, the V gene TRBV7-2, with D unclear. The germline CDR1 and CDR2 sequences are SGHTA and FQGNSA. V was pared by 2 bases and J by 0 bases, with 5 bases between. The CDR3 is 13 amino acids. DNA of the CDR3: TGTGCCAGCAGCTTACAACGCTCCTACGAGCAGTACTTC. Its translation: CASSLQRSYEQYF.

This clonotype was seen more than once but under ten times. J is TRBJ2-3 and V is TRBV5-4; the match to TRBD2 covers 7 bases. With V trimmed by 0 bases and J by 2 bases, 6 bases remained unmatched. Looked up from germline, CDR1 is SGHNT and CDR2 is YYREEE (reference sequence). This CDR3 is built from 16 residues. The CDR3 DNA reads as TGTGCCAGCAGCTTGGCCCTAGCGGAGAACACAGATACGCAGTATTTT. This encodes CASSLALAENTDTQYF. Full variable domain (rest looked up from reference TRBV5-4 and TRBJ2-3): ETGVTQSPTHLIKTRGQQVTLRCSSQSGHNTVSWYQQALGQGPQFIFQYYREEENGRGNFPPRFSGLQFPNYSSELNVNALELDDSALYLCASSLALAENTDTQYFGPGTRLTVL.

The CDR3 DNA is TGCAGCTTGACAGGGCTCCCCTCCTGGGCTAATGAAAAACTGTTTTTT. Translated: CSLTGLPSWANEKLFF. The J gene is TRBJ1-4, the V gene TRBV20-1; 7 bases align to TRBD1. The CDR3 sequence is 16 residues long. CDR1 is DFQATT and CDR2 is SNEGSKA in the germline V gene (reference sequence).